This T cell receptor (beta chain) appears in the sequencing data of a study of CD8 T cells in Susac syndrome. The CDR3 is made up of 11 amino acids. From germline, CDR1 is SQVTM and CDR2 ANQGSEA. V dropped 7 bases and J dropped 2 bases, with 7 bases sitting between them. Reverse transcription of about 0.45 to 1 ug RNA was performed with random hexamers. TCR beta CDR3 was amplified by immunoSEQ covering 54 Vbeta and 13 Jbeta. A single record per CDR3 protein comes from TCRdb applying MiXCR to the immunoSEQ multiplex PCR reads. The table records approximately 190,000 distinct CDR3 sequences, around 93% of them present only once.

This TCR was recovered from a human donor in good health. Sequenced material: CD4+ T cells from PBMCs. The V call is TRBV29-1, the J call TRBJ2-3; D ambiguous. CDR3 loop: CSAQATDTQYF. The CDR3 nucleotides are TGCAGCGCCCAGGCCACAGATACGCAGTATTTT.